This is a list of T cell receptor beta chains from one sample in a study of blood T cell repertoires in COVID-19. This table comes from immunoSEQ multiplex PCR, and its TCRdb copy is limited to in-frame clones, with some not included. The table lists hundreds of thousands of clones, nearly 90% of them singletons. Material: PBMCs or T cells enriched from blood (not recorded which). All receptors derive from a woman aged 18-35 years who had been exposed to COVID-19. The CDR3 runs from the conserved cysteine through the conserved F or W. The order of the fields is V gene, clone size, D gene, J gene, CDR3 DNA, CDR3 protein. A D gene is named only where the DNA matches it firmly. Only some rows state a clone size, as once, few, many or a class for expanded clones.

V gene: TRBV2; clone size: once; D gene: TRBD2; J gene: TRBJ2-1; CDR3 DNA: TGTGCCAGCAGTGAGGAACTAGCGGGTTATGAGCAGTTCTTC; CDR3 protein: CASSEELAGYEQFF
V gene: TRBV19; clone size: NA; D gene: NA; J gene: TRBJ1-2; CDR3 DNA: TGTGCCAGTAGGTCGACAGGAGAGGAGGGCTACACCTTC; CDR3 protein: CASRSTGEEGYTF
V gene: TRBV13; clone size: NA; D gene: NA; J gene: TRBJ1-2; CDR3 DNA: TGTGCCAGCAGCGCCACAGGGTACGGCTACACCTTC; CDR3 protein: CASSATGYGYTF
V gene: TRBV7-6; clone size: once; D gene: NA; J gene: TRBJ1-2; CDR3 DNA: TGTGCCAGCAGCTTGAGGGACACAGGAGGAGAAGGCTACACCTTC; CDR3 protein: CASSLRDTGGEGYTF
V gene: TRBV14; clone size: NA; D gene: TRBD1; J gene: TRBJ2-1; CDR3 DNA: TGTGCCAGCAGCCATGGGACAGGCCCCTACAATGAGCAGTTCTTC; CDR3 protein: CASSHGTGPYNEQFF
V gene: TRBV4-3; clone size: NA; D gene: NA; J gene: TRBJ2-7; CDR3 DNA: TGCGCCAGCAGCCAAGAATGGTCACGTCCGGGGGAGCAGTACTTC; CDR3 protein: CASSQEWSRPGEQYF
V gene: TRBV18; clone size: NA; D gene: NA; J gene: TRBJ2-2; CDR3 DNA: TGTGCCAGCTCACCCTCAGGGTCGGCCGGGGAGCTGTTTTTT; CDR3 protein: CASSPSGSAGELFF
V gene: TRBV11-3; clone size: once; D gene: TRBD2; J gene: TRBJ2-2; CDR3 DNA: TGTGCCAGCAGCTTAGATGCGGGAGGCCCCGTGGGGACCGGGGAGCTGTTTTTT; CDR3 protein: CASSLDAGGPVGTGELFF
V gene: TRBV19; clone size: NA; D gene: TRBD1; J gene: TRBJ1-2; CDR3 DNA: TGTGCCAGCCGAGGACAGGGTGGTAACTATGGCTACACCTTC; CDR3 protein: CASRGQGGNYGYTF
V gene: TRBV5-6; clone size: NA; D gene: NA; J gene: TRBJ1-5; CDR3 DNA: TGTGCCAGCAGCTTGCTGCCGGGCAATCAGCCCCAGCATTTT; CDR3 protein: CASSLLPGNQPQHF
V gene: TRBV19; clone size: NA; D gene: TRBD2; J gene: TRBJ2-1; CDR3 DNA: TGTGCCAGTGTGGCTAGCGGGAGTAGGGATGAGCAGTTCTTC; CDR3 protein: CASVASGSRDEQFF
V gene: TRBV3-1/TRBV3-2; clone size: NA; D gene: TRBD2; J gene: TRBJ2-3; CDR3 DNA: TGTGCCAGCAGCCGGCTAGCGGGAGGGGGACTCACAGATACGCAGTATTTT; CDR3 protein: CASSRLAGGGLTDTQYF
V gene: TRBV5-1; clone size: NA; D gene: NA; J gene: TRBJ1-1; CDR3 DNA: TGCGCCAGCAGCTTGGACAGTCTTACTGAAGCTTTCTTT; CDR3 protein: CASSLDSLTEAFF
V gene: TRBV4-1; clone size: NA; D gene: TRBD2; J gene: TRBJ2-1; CDR3 DNA: TGCGCCAGTCGACCGGGACTAGAAAACTACAATGAGCAGTTCTTC; CDR3 protein: CASRPGLENYNEQFF
V gene: TRBV10-1; clone size: few; D gene: NA; J gene: TRBJ2-7; CDR3 DNA: TGCGCCACACAGGCGGCGGATTTATACGAGCAGTACTTC; CDR3 protein: CATQAADLYEQYF
V gene: TRBV4-3; clone size: once; D gene: TRBD2; J gene: TRBJ2-3; CDR3 DNA: TGCGCCAGCAGACTCGTCGCGGGGGTACAGTATTTT; CDR3 protein: CASRLVAGVQYF
V gene: TRBV10-3; clone size: NA; D gene: TRBD1; J gene: TRBJ1-1; CDR3 DNA: TGTGCCATCAGTGATTCAAAGACAGGGAGTAACACTGAAGCTTTCTTT; CDR3 protein: CAISDSKTGSNTEAFF
V gene: TRBV15; clone size: NA; D gene: TRBD1; J gene: TRBJ1-4; CDR3 DNA: TGTGCCACCAGCAGGGGACAGGGCTCGGGAATGGAAAAACTGTTTTTT; CDR3 protein: CATSRGQGSGMEKLFF
V gene: TRBV7-2; clone size: NA; D gene: NA; J gene: TRBJ1-2; CDR3 DNA: TGTGCCAGCAGCTTAGGGGGAGGGGGAAACTATGGCTACACCTTC; CDR3 protein: CASSLGGGGNYGYTF
V gene: TRBV13; clone size: NA; D gene: TRBD1; J gene: TRBJ2-3; CDR3 DNA: TGTGCCAGCAGCCCCTGGACAGGGTTTGATACGCAGTATTTT; CDR3 protein: CASSPWTGFDTQYF
V gene: TRBV4-3; clone size: NA; D gene: TRBD1; J gene: TRBJ1-4; CDR3 DNA: TGCGCCAGCAGCGCATCCGGGACAGGGGGCGAAAAACTGTTTTTT; CDR3 protein: CASSASGTGGEKLFF
V gene: TRBV28; clone size: NA; D gene: NA; J gene: TRBJ1-1; CDR3 DNA: TGTGCCAGCACCCAGAACACTGAAGCTTTCTTT; CDR3 protein: CASTQNTEAFF
V gene: TRBV4-2; clone size: NA; D gene: TRBD1; J gene: TRBJ1-4; CDR3 DNA: TGTGCCAGCAGCCAAGATCAGGGGGGAAGAGGGGAAAAACTGTTTTTT; CDR3 protein: CASSQDQGGRGEKLFF
V gene: TRBV27; clone size: NA; D gene: NA; J gene: TRBJ1-4; CDR3 DNA: TGTGCCAGCAGTTACTCAGGGGAACCTAATGAAAAACTGTTTTTT; CDR3 protein: CASSYSGEPNEKLFF
V gene: TRBV6-5; clone size: NA; D gene: NA; J gene: TRBJ1-2; CDR3 DNA: TGTGCCAGCAGTTACTCGGGACACATAAGGGGCTACACCTTC; CDR3 protein: CASSYSGHIRGYTF
V gene: TRBV7-3; clone size: once; D gene: TRBD2; J gene: TRBJ2-3; CDR3 DNA: TGTGCCAGCAGCAACCTAGCGGGGGGCACAGATACGCAGTATTTT; CDR3 protein: CASSNLAGGTDTQYF
V gene: TRBV5-1; clone size: once; D gene: NA; J gene: TRBJ1-1; CDR3 DNA: TGCGCCAGCAGCTTCGGACGGGAAATGAACACTGAAGCTTTCTTT; CDR3 protein: CASSFGREMNTEAFF
V gene: TRBV7-8; clone size: NA; D gene: TRBD2; J gene: TRBJ2-7; CDR3 DNA: TGTGCCAGCAGCTTAGAGGTGGCGGCTAGCGGGAGAAGGGGGTACGAGCAGTACTTC; CDR3 protein: CASSLEVAASGRRGYEQYF
V gene: TRBV4-2; clone size: NA; D gene: TRBD1; J gene: TRBJ1-2; CDR3 DNA: TGTGCCAGCAGCCAAGAAAGTGTTGGGACAGGGTCCTATGGCTACACCTTC; CDR3 protein: CASSQESVGTGSYGYTF
V gene: TRBV18; clone size: few; D gene: NA; J gene: TRBJ2-2; CDR3 DNA: TGTGCCAGCTCACCACCGAACAGGGAAGGGGAGCTGTTTTTT; CDR3 protein: CASSPPNREGELFF
V gene: TRBV25-1; clone size: NA; D gene: NA; J gene: TRBJ2-7; CDR3 DNA: TGTGCCAGCAGCCCCGGTGTAAGCGAGCAGTACTTC; CDR3 protein: CASSPGVSEQYF
V gene: TRBV5-6; clone size: NA; D gene: NA; J gene: TRBJ2-2; CDR3 DNA: TGTGCCAGCAGCTTAACAGGAGCGACGAACACCGGGGAGCTGTTTTTT; CDR3 protein: CASSLTGATNTGELFF
V gene: TRBV6-5; clone size: few; D gene: NA; J gene: TRBJ1-2; CDR3 DNA: TGTGCCAGCAGTTTGGGCGAATTTACCAACTATGGCTACACCTTC; CDR3 protein: CASSLGEFTNYGYTF
V gene: TRBV15; clone size: NA; D gene: TRBD1; J gene: TRBJ2-7; CDR3 DNA: TGTGCCACCAGCGTCCGGGACAGAGCCGAGCAGTACTTC; CDR3 protein: CATSVRDRAEQYF
V gene: TRBV5-1; clone size: NA; D gene: TRBD2; J gene: TRBJ2-5; CDR3 DNA: TGCGCCAGCAGCTTGGAGGCTAGCGGGGTAGAGACCCAGTACTTC; CDR3 protein: CASSLEASGVETQYF
V gene: TRBV18; clone size: NA; D gene: TRBD1; J gene: TRBJ2-1; CDR3 DNA: TGTGCCAGCTCACGACAGGGGGGTGAGCAGTTCTTC; CDR3 protein: CASSRQGGEQFF
V gene: TRBV6-4; clone size: once; D gene: TRBD1; J gene: TRBJ1-2; CDR3 DNA: TGTGCCAGCAGTGTCGACCGACAGGGAAACTATGGCTACACCTTC; CDR3 protein: CASSVDRQGNYGYTF
V gene: TRBV28; clone size: many; D gene: NA; J gene: TRBJ1-1; CDR3 DNA: TGTGCCAGCAGTACTCAGACAGCAAGGAACACTGAAGCTTTCTTT; CDR3 protein: CASSTQTARNTEAFF
V gene: TRBV2; clone size: NA; D gene: NA; J gene: TRBJ2-3; CDR3 DNA: TGTGCCAGCAGTGTCGGGGTCCCCACAGATACGCAGTATTTT; CDR3 protein: CASSVGVPTDTQYF
V gene: TRBV5-1; clone size: NA; D gene: TRBD2; J gene: TRBJ2-3; CDR3 DNA: TGCGCCAGCAGCCTAAGACTAGCGGGAGAACGCACAGATACGCAGTATTTT; CDR3 protein: CASSLRLAGERTDTQYF
V gene: TRBV6-1; clone size: NA; D gene: NA; J gene: TRBJ2-7; CDR3 DNA: TGTGCCAGCAGTGAAGGGACAGCGAGCGGCTACGAGCAGTACTTC; CDR3 protein: CASSEGTASGYEQYF
V gene: TRBV20-1; clone size: once; D gene: NA; J gene: TRBJ1-1; CDR3 DNA: TGCAGTGCTAGTACGTCAGGCCCTGAAGCTTTCTTT; CDR3 protein: CSASTSGPEAFF